This T cell receptor beta chain was retrieved from a study of vaccination and CD4 T cells after COVID-19. V was shortened by 5 bases and J by 0 bases, with 10 bases between the two germline ends. The CDR3 spans 15 residues. Germline CDR1 SNHLY, CDR2 FYNNEI. Described treatment: roughly nine-day PBMC culture with coronavirus spike peptide pools or control peptides (ViraFEST assay). With respect to this clonotype: Its target is not known.

The Oncomine TCR Beta short-read assay sequenced DNA from cultured CD4+ T cells. TCRdb used MiXCR to reprocess the PCR reads, holding one entry per CDR3 protein. The sample includes some 21,000 distinct CDR3 sequences, approximately 38% of them seen just once. This specimen consisted of CD4+ T cells from blood, cultured in vitro, obtained before SARS-CoV-2 vaccination. The chain couples TRBV2 to TRBJ2-2, with D maybe TRBD1 (6 bases). The receptor was isolated from a human donor who had recovered from COVID-19. This CDR3 reads CASSSGTTNTGELFF. In nucleotides, the CDR3 is TGTGCCAGCAGTTCCGGGACAACGAACACCGGGGAGCTGTTTTTT. The full variable domain, its missing parts supplied by reference TRBV2 and TRBJ2-2, is EPEVTQTPSHQVTQMGQEVILRCVPISNHLYFYWYRQILGQKVEFLVSFYNNEISEKSEIFDDQFSVERPDGSNFTLKIRSTKLEDSAMYFCASSSGTTNTGELFFGEGSRLTVL.